The clone carrying this T cell receptor (beta chain) was picked up many times. Antigen unknown. TCRdb passed the reads through MiXCR, listing each CDR3 protein once. The sample consists of over 200,000 distinct CDR3 sequences, approximately 15% of them appearing once. The data belong to a study of T cell repertoires in cytomegalovirus infection. Study summary: It can be stated that public TCR beta signatures indicated CMV infection as well as a matching HLA type. General study findings and limits: Summed frequency of shared TCR beta families picked out CMV carriers who also had the relevant HLA. The study found HLA-C-restricted CMV-specific TCR beta clonotypes dominating the ex vivo response.

Trimming left V 2 bases short and J 3 bases short, with 8 bases between. CDR3 length equals 13 residues. CDR1 is SGHTA, CDR2 FQGNSA, per germline. The chain employs TRBV7-2 and TRBJ2-7; possibly TRBD1 for D (5 bases). The sequencing input was PBMCs. This clonotype was sampled from a human donor in good health (CMV status not recorded). Some clones in this sample may be carry-over from other donors' samples. This CDR3 is CASSLWQGYEQYF. The CDR3 DNA is TGTGCCAGCAGCTTATGGCAGGGCTACGAGCAGTACTTC.